Each of the 9 T cell receptor beta chains below was sequenced from the same sample in a study of T cell changes during pregnancy in multiple sclerosis. Measured with immunoSEQ multiplex PCR; TCRdb has only the in-frame clones, and not every one. The sample records 30,000 to 35,000 clones, about nine tenths being singletons. The sequences come from CD8+ T cells from peripheral blood mononuclear cells, collected after pregnancy. The receptor set was obtained from a female donor with multiple sclerosis, enrolled in a pregnancy study.

The CDR3 loop reads CSVPGGSYPGELFF. CDR3 nucleotide sequence: TGCAGCGTTCCTGGGGGCAGTTACCCCGGGGAGCTGTTTTTT. The chain joins TRBV29-1 to TRBJ2-2; D is perhaps TRBD1 (6 bases). The CDR3 covers 14 residues. Looked up from germline, CDR1 is SQVTM and CDR2 is ANQGSEA. With 5 bases removed from V and 6 bases from J, the gap between germline ends came to 16 bases.

This chain joins TRBV5-7 and TRBJ2-7; TRBD1 matches at 8 bases. TRBV5-7 is sorted into the ORF group, with uncertain function. Germline trimming cut 2 bases from V and 1 base from J; bases unmatched to any gene: 11. The CDR3 is made up of 17 amino acids. Here the CDR3 DNA reads TGTGCCAGCAGCTTCATTCCCAGGGGGCGAAAATCCTACGAGCAGTACTTC. Encoded protein: CASSFIPRGRKSYEQYF.

The rearrangement joins TRBV5-5 to TRBJ1-5; 8 positions agree with TRBD1. CDR3 size: 15 residues. Trimming took 0 bases from V and 7 from J; bases not matched to a gene: 6. CDR1 is SGHKS and CDR2 is YYEKEE in the germline V gene (reference sequence). CDR3 in DNA: TGTGCCAGCAGCTTGGATTCCGGGACAGGCCAGCCCCAGCATTTT. Protein product: CASSLDSGTGQPQHF.

This sequence joins TRBV4-3 and TRBJ2-3; 7 nucleotides match TRBD2. CDR3 length equals 15 residues. Unmatched junction bases numbered 5, after V lost 4 bases and J lost 1 base. Germline loops: CDR1 LGHNA, CDR2 YSLEER. CDR3 in DNA: TGCGCCAGCAGCCCCGGGGGAGGGGGCACAGATACGCAGTATTTT. It translates to CASSPGGGGTDTQYF.

V is TRBV15 and J is TRBJ2-7; 8 bases are shared with TRBD1. The CDR3 loop spans 15 amino acids. V trimming: 1 base; J trimming: 2 bases; junction bases outside the gene matches: 4. Germline V lookup: CDR1 LNHNV, CDR2 YYDKDF (reference sequence). CDR3 DNA: TGTGCCACCAGCAGAGTGGGACAGGCCCCCTACGAGCAGTACTTC. This sequence encodes CATSRVGQAPYEQYF.

V gene TRBV4-2 combines with J gene TRBJ1-6, with no clear D. CDR3 size: 18 residues. Looked up from germline, CDR1 is LGHNA and CDR2 is YNFKEQ. V dropped 1 base and J dropped 7 bases, with 20 bases sitting between them. CDR3 sequence (DNA): TGTGCCAGCAGCCAAGGTCAACAGTGGTCGATTGGGAATTCACCCCTCCACTTT. Protein sequence: CASSQGQQWSIGNSPLHF.

The V call is TRBV9, the J call TRBJ1-4; TRBD1 matches 8 bases. Germline loops: CDR1 SGDLS, CDR2 YYNGEE. V trimming: 0 bases; J trimming: 5 bases; junction bases outside the gene matches: 3. The CDR3 is 15 amino acids. The CDR3 DNA follows: TGTGCCAGCAGCGTAGGGACAGGGATGAATGAAAAACTGTTTTTT. Translation: CASSVGTGMNEKLFF.

The chain couples TRBV7-2 to TRBJ1-2; a possible D gene is TRBD1 (6 bases). CDR1 SGHTA and CDR2 FQGNSA come from the germline V gene. The CDR3 extends over 17 amino acids. The V end was cut by 3 bases, the J end by 4 bases, with 21 bases between. The CDR3 DNA reads TGTGCCAGCAGCTTTACCCCAGGGGAAACCCCTGGCTATGGCTACACCTTC. It translates to CASSFTPGETPGYGYTF.

About this clone itself: In the same sample, other DNA sequences code for this CDR3. V is TRBV20-1 and J is TRBJ2-2; no definite D call. Looked up from germline, CDR1 is DFQATT and CDR2 is SNEGSKA (reference sequence). V was pared by 2 bases and J by 4 bases, with 2 bases between. CDR3 length equals 11 residues. The CDR3: CSARLTGELFF. CDR3 nucleotides: TGCAGTGCTAGACTCACCGGGGAGCTGTTTTTT.